This record looks at one TCR beta chain sequence and its context. The data originate from a study of blood T cell repertoires in COVID-19. The V end was cut by 4 bases, the J end by 1 base, with 11 bases between. CDR3 length: 15 residues. CDR1 is SGHNT, CDR2 YYREEE, per germline (reference sequence). Profiling relied on immunoSEQ multiplex PCR, and the TCRdb table lists in-frame clones only, not all of them. The sample has some 80,000 clones, around 84% seen once. Sequenced: peripheral blood. V and J are TRBV5-4 and TRBJ2-2; D is unclear. The receptor was isolated from a man aged 60 to 75 with COVID-19, enrolled during active disease. The CDR3: CASSTEALNTGELFF. The CDR3 DNA follows: TGTGCCAGCAGCACCGAGGCCTTGAACACCGGGGAGCTGTTTTTT.